The source of this TCR beta chain is a study of cytomegalovirus exposure and HLA in healthy donors. PCR amplification relied on 60 Vbeta primers (plus 13 Jbeta primers). Some clones are missing from TCRdb's copy, which holds only in-frame ones; the method was immunoSEQ multiplex PCR. This table holds about 67,000 clones. Germline lookup yields CDR1 MGHRA and CDR2 YSYEKL. This CDR3 contains 15 residues. V was pared by 0 bases and J by 5 bases, with 13 bases between. The chain uses TRBV4-1 and TRBJ1-1, with no clear D. This clonotype originated in a woman in her forties in good health and CMV-seropositive. The sample taken for sequencing was PBMCs. The CDR3 is CASSQDTVEWTEAFF. CDR3 nucleotide sequence: TGCGCCAGCAGCCAAGATACGGTCGAATGGACTGAAGCTTTCTTT.